This record looks at one T cell receptor beta chain sequence and its context. Its antigen remains unidentified. V dropped 6 bases and J dropped 4; count of bases not matched to a gene: 5. Germline values: CDR1 MNHEY, CDR2 SMNVEV (reference sequence). CDR3 length: 13 residues. This entry belongs to a study of OX40 agonist ivuxolimab in advanced cancers. Looking at the study overall: Melanoma, hepatocellular carcinoma, head and neck or renal cell cancer occurred in dose-escalation patients. Of mixed ages from about 23 to 85 and averaging roughly 60 years, the group was approximately 80% male. Study conclusions and caveats: The antigen specificity of the peripheral T cells (those that were expanded) was not determined. On average, CD8+ T cells had more expanded clones than CD4+.

TCRdb's table, derived via immunoSEQ multiplex PCR, lists solely in-frame clones and lacks some. Found here are 80,000 to 100,000 clones, less than 95% of them singletons; the top ten hold about 0.19%. The chain couples TRBV27 to TRBJ2-5; TRBD1 aligns across 7 bases. The TCR sequence derives from an adult with an advanced solid tumor such as melanoma, head and neck, liver or kidney cancer. The sequencing used CD4+ or CD8+ T cells sorted from blood, collected in a trial of the OX40 agonist ivuxolimab. CDR3 amino acids: CASRLGGGETQYF. The DNA for the CDR3 is TGTGCCAGCAGGTTAGGGGGCGGAGAGACCCAGTACTTC.